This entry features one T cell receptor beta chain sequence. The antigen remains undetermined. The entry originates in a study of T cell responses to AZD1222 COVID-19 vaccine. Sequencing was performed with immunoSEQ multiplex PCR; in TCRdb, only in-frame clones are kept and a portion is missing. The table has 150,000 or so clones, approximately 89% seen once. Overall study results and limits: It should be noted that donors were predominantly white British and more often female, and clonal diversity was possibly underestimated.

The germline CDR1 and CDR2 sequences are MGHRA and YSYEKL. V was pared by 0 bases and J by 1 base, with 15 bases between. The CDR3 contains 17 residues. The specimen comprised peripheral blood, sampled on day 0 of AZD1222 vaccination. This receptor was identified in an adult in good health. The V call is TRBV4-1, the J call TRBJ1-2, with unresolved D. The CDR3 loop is CASSQEWAPRGNYGYTF. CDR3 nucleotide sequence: TGCGCCAGCAGCCAAGAGTGGGCCCCGCGGGGTAACTATGGCTACACCTTC.